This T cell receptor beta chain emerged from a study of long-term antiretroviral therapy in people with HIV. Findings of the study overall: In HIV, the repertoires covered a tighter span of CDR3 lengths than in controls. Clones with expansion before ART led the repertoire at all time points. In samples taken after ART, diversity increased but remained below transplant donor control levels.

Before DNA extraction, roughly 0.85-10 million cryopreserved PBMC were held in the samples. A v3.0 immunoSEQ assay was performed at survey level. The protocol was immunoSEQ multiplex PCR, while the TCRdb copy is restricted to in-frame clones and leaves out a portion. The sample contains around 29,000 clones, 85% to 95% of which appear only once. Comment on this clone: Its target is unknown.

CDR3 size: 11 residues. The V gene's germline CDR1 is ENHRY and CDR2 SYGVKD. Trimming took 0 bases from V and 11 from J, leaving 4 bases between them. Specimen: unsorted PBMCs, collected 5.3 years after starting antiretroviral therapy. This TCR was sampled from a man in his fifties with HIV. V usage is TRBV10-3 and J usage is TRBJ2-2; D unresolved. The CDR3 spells CAISESVELFF. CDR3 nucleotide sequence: TGTGCCATCAGTGAGTCGGTCGAGCTGTTTTTT.